The table lists the clone carrying this T cell receptor beta chain with a few counts. Profiling relied on immunoSEQ multiplex PCR, and the TCRdb table lists in-frame clones only, not all of them. The sample lists 30,000 to 50,000 clones, 90% to 95% occurring once. This sample stems from a study of T cell changes during pregnancy in multiple sclerosis. Sequencing used CD4+ T cells from peripheral blood mononuclear cells, obtained after pregnancy. The clonotype originates from a female donor with multiple sclerosis, enrolled in a pregnancy study.

CDR3: CASSQGLRDSPLHF. The CDR3 DNA is TGTGCCAGCAGCCAAGGGTTGCGTGATTCACCCCTCCACTTT. V usage is TRBV14 and J usage is TRBJ1-6; D gene ambiguous. The length of the CDR3 is 14 residues. Germline V gene lookup returns CDR1 SGHDN and CDR2 FVKESK. Trimming cost V 1 base and J 8 bases, with 9 bases left between them. Filled out from reference TRBV14 and TRBJ1-6, the complete variable domain reads EAGVTQFPSHSVIEKGQTVTLRCDPISGHDNLYWYRRVMGKEIKFLLHFVKESKQDESGMPNNRFLAERTGGTYSTLKVQPAELEDSGVYFCASSQGLRDSPLHFGNGTRLTVT.